This TCR beta chain was obtained from a study of blood T cells in healthy people across ages. From germline, CDR1 is DFQATT and CDR2 SNEGSKA (reference sequence). Trimming shortened V by 2 bases and J by 8 bases, and 15 bases separated the two germline ends. The CDR3 sequence is 13 residues long. Per-sample yields of isolated PBMCs were at least 6 million. Extracted total RNA amounted to at least 6 micrograms for each sample. Through a sample-barcoded 5' primer and a J-beta primer mix, a second PCR was run for roughly 6 to 12 cycles. TCRdb reprocessed the 5' RACE reads with MiXCR, giving one entry per CDR3 protein. The sample holds fewer than 650,000 distinct CDR3 sequences, roughly a quarter seen once. The same data also contributed to another study, on T cells of mothers and their children.

The sample consisted of blood. The J gene is TRBJ1-2, the V gene TRBV20-1; D might be TRBD1 (6 bases). The receptor was derived from a boy younger than 10 in good health. CDR3 protein: CSARSTGHRGYTF. In DNA form, the CDR3 reads TGCAGTGCTAGATCTACAGGGCACCGCGGCTACACCTTC.